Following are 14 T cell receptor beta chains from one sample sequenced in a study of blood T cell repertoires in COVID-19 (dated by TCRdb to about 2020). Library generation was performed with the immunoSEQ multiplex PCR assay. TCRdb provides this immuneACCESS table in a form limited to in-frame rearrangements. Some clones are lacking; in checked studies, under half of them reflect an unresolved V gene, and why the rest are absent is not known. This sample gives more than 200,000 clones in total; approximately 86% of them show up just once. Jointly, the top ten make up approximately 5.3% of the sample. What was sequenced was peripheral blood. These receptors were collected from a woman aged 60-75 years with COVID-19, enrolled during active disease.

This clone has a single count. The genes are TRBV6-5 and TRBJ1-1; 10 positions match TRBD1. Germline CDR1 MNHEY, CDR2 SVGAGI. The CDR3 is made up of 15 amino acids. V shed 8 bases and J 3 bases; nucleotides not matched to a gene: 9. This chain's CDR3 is CASRDRGSLDTEAFF. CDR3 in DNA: TGTGCCAGCCGGGACAGGGGTTCCCTTGACACTGAAGCTTTCTTT.

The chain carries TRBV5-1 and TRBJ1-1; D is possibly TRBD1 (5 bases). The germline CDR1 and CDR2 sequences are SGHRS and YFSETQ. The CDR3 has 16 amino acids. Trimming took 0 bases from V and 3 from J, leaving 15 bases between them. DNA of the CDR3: TGCGCCAGCAGCTTGGGTTGGGGCCGCGATTACACTGAAGCTTTCTTT. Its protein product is CASSLGWGRDYTEAFF.

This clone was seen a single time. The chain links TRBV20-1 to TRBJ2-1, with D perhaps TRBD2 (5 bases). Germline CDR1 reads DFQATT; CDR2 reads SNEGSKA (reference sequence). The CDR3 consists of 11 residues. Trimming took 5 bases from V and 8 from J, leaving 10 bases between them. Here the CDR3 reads CSAYSVYEQFF. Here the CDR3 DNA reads TGCAGTGCTTATAGCGTCTATGAGCAGTTCTTC.

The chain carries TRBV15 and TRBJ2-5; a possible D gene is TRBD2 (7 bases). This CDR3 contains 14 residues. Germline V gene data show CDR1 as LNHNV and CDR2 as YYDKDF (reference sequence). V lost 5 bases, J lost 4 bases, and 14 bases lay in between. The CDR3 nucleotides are TGTGCCACCAGCGAGGGGGGGGACGGAGAGACCCAGTACTTC. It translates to CATSEGGDGETQYF.

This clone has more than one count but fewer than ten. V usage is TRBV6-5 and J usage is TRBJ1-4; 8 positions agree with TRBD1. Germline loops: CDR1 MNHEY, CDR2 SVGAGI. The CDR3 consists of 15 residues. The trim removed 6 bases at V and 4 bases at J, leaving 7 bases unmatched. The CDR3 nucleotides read TGTGCCAGCAGGGCTAGGACAGGGTATAATGAAAAACTGTTTTTT. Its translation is CASRARTGYNEKLFF.

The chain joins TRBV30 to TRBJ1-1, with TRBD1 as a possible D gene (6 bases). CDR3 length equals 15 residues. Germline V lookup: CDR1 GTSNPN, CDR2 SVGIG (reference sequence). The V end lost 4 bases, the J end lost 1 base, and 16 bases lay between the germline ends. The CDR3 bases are TGTGCCTGGAATGGGGGCCACAGGGCGAACACTGAAGCTTTCTTT. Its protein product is CAWNGGHRANTEAFF.

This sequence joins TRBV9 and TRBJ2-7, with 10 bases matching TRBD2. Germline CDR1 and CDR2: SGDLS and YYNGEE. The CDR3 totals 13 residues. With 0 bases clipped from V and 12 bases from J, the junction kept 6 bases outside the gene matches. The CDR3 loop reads CASSVDPSGSMYF. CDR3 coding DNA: TGTGCCAGCAGCGTAGATCCTAGCGGGAGTATGTACTTC.

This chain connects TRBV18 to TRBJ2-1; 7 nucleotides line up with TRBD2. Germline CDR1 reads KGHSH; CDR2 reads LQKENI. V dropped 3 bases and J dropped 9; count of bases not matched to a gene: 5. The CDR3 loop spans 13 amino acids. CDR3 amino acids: CASSPQRDGEQFF. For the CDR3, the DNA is TGTGCCAGCTCACCTCAGCGGGACGGTGAGCAGTTCTTC.

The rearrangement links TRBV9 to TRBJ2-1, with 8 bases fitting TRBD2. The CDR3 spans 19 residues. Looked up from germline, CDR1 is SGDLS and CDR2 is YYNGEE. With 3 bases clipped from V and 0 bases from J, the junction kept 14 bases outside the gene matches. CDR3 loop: CASSGRLSGTTSSYNEQFF. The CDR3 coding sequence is TGTGCCAGCAGCGGGAGACTTAGCGGGACGACCAGCTCCTACAATGAGCAGTTCTTC.

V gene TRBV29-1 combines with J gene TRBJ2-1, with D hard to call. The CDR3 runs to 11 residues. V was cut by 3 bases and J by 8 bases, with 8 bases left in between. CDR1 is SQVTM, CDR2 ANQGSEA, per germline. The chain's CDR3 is CSVDSVYEQFF. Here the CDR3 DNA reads TGCAGCGTTGATAGTGTCTATGAGCAGTTCTTC.

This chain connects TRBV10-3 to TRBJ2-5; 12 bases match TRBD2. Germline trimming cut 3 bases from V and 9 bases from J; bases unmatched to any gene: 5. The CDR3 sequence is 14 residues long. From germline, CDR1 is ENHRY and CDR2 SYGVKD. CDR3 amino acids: CAISDGLAGRAQYF. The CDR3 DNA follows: TGTGCCATCAGTGACGGACTAGCGGGGAGGGCCCAGTACTTC.

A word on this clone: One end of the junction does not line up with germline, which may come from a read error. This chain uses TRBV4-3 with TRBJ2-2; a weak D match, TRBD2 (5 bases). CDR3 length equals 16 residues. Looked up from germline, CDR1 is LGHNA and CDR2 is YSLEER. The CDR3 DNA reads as TGCGCCAGCAGACAAGACTTCGGCGAATCGGGGGGGGAGCTGTTTTTT. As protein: CASRQDFGESGGELFF.

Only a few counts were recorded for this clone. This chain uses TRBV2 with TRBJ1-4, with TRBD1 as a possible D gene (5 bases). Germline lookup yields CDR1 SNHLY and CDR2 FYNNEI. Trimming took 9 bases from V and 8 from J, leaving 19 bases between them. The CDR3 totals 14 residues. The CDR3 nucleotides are TGTGCCAGGGGGGGGGAGGTTCCAGGCGAAAAACTGTTTTTT. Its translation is CARGGEVPGEKLFF.

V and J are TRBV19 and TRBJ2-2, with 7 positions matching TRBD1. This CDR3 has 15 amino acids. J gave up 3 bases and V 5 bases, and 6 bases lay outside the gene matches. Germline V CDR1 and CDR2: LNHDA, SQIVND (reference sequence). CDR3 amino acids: CASSPDRAYTGELFF. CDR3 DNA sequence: TGTGCCAGTAGTCCCGACAGGGCCTACACCGGGGAGCTGTTTTTT.